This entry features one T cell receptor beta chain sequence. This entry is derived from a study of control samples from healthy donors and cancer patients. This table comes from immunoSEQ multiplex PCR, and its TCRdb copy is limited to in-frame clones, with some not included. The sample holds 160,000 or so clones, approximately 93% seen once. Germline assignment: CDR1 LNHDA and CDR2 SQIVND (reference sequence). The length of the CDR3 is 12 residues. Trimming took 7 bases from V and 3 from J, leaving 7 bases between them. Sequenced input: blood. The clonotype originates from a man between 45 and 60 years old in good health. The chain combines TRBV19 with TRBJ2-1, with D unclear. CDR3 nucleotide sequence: TGTGCCAGTACTAAGAACTACAATGAGCAGTTCTTC. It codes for CASTKNYNEQFF.